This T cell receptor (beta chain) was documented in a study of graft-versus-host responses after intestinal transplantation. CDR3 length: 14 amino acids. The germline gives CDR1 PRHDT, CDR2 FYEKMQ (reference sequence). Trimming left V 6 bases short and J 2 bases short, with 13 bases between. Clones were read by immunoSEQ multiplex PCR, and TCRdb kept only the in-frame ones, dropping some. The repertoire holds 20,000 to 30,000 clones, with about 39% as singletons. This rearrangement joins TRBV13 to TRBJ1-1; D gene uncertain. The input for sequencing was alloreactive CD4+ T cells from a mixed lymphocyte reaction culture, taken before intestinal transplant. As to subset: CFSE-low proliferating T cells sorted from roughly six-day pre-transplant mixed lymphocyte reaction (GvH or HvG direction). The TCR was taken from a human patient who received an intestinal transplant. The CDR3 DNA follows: TGTGCCAGCAGGTTCGGAGGTATAAACACTGAAGCTTTCTTT. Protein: CASRFGGINTEAFF. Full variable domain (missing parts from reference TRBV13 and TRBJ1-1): AAGVIQSPRHLIKEKRETATLKCYPIPRHDTVYWYQQGPGQDPQFLISFYEKMQSDKGSIPDRFSAQQFSDYHSELNMSSLELGDSALYFCASRFGGINTEAFFGQGTRLTVV.